This T cell receptor beta chain originates from a study of T cell changes during pregnancy in multiple sclerosis. Produced via immunoSEQ multiplex PCR; TCRdb's table is partial and in-frame only. The data hold more than 40,000 clones, with around 94% observed a single time. Here the sequenced sample was CD4+ T cells from peripheral blood mononuclear cells, taken in the second trimester of pregnancy. The TCR comes from a female donor with multiple sclerosis, enrolled in a pregnancy study.

CDR3 sequence: CASSQLGAGSDEQYF. CDR3 DNA sequence: TGTGCCAGCAGTCAACTAGGGGCGGGGTCCGACGAGCAGTACTTC. The rearrangement links TRBV27 to TRBJ2-7; the D gene is possibly TRBD2 (6 bases). The CDR3 covers 15 residues. Germline V gene sequence: CDR1 MNHEY, CDR2 SMNVEV (reference sequence). The ends were cut back, 5 bases at V and 5 bases at J, with 19 bases in the middle.